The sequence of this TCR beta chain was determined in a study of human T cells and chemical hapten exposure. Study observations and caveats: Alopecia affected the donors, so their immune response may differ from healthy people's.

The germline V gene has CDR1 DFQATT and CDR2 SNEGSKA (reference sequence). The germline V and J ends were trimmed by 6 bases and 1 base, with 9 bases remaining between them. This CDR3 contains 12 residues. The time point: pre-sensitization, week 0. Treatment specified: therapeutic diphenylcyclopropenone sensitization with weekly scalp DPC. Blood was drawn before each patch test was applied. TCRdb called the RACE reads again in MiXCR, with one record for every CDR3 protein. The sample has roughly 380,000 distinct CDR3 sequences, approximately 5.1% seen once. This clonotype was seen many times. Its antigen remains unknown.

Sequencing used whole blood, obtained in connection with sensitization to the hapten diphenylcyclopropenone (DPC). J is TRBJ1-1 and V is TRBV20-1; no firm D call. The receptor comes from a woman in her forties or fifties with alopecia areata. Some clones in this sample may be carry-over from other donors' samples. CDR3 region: CSAIEQNTEAFF. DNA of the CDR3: TGCAGTGCCATCGAACAGAACACTGAAGCTTTCTTT.